A single sample is the source of the 23 T cell receptor beta chains below, sequenced in a study of blood T cell repertoires in COVID-19. Libraries were prepared by immunoSEQ multiplex PCR; TCRdb keeps only in-frame clonotypes and omits some of them. The sample contains about 320,000 clones, 65% to 90% of which appear only once. Sequencing input: peripheral blood. The receptors stem from a human donor in a cohort sampled during active COVID-19.

The V call is TRBV5-1, the J call TRBJ1-1; D not certain. The V gene's germline CDR1 is SGHRS and CDR2 YFSETQ. The ends were cut back, 7 bases at V and 0 bases at J, with 10 bases in the middle. The CDR3 contains 13 residues. The CDR3 loop reads CASQTDLNTEAFF. Here the CDR3 DNA reads TGCGCCAGCCAGACTGATCTGAACACTGAAGCTTTCTTT.

Only a few counts were recorded for this clone. This sequence joins TRBV7-2 and TRBJ2-7, with 7 nucleotides matching TRBD1. Trimming removed 5 bases from V and 3 bases from J; junction bases left unmatched: 4. This CDR3 has 13 amino acids. The germline V gene has CDR1 SGHTA and CDR2 FQGNSA. The CDR3 loop is CASSKGGSYEQYF. For the CDR3, the DNA is TGTGCCAGCAGCAAAGGGGGCAGCTACGAGCAGTACTTC.

V is TRBV6-6 and J is TRBJ2-3, with 11 nucleotides matching TRBD2. The CDR3 runs to 15 residues. Germline loops: CDR1 MNHNY, CDR2 SVGAGI (reference sequence). Losses at the gene ends were 4 bases for V and 4 bases for J; bases not matched to a gene: 4. CDR3 amino acids: CASSLAGGPADTQYF. As DNA, the CDR3 is TGTGCCAGCAGTTTAGCGGGGGGGCCTGCAGATACGCAGTATTTT.

The chain couples TRBV18 to TRBJ2-1; D is possibly TRBD2 (6 bases). Germline V gene sequence: CDR1 KGHSH, CDR2 LQKENI. The CDR3 runs to 15 residues. V was clipped by 2 bases and J by 1 base, with 9 bases between them. The CDR3 region has the DNA TGTGCCAGCTCACCATCCGGGGGATCCTACAATGAGCAGTTCTTC. This translates into CASSPSGGSYNEQFF.

The chain has TRBV7-8 and TRBJ1-2; the D is unclear. V lost 2 bases to trimming and J lost 6 bases, with 13 bases between them. CDR1 and CDR2 from the germline V gene are SGHVS and FQNEAQ. The CDR3 has 14 amino acids. CDR3: CASSLRWRVDGYTF. The CDR3 DNA sequence: TGTGCCAGCAGCTTACGTTGGAGGGTGGATGGCTACACCTTC.

The chain joins TRBV5-1 to TRBJ2-2; no firm D call. V lost 5 bases, J lost 1 base, and 6 bases lay in between. This CDR3 is 13 amino acids long. Germline CDR1 reads SGHRS; CDR2 reads YFSETQ. CDR3 bases: TGCGCCAGCAGGAGTGAGAACACCGGGGAGCTGTTTTTT. Its translation: CASRSENTGELFF.

The rearrangement uses TRBV5-1 and TRBJ2-2; 7 bases map to TRBD1. The CDR3 runs to 15 residues. Germline V gene sequence: CDR1 SGHRS, CDR2 YFSETQ. Trimming removed 5 bases from V and 2 bases from J; junction bases left unmatched: 6. Written as DNA, the CDR3 is TGCGCCAGCAGTCTCAGGGGGATTAACACCGGGGAGCTGTTTTTT. Translation: CASSLRGINTGELFF. The variable domain in full, with the rest retrieved from reference TRBV5-1 and TRBJ2-2, is KAGVTQTPRYLIKTRGQQVTLSCSPISGHRSVSWYQQTPGQGLQFLFEYFSETQRNKGNFPGRFSGRQFSNSRSEMNVSTLELGDSALYLCASSLRGINTGELFFGEGSRLTVL.

This chain joins TRBV6-1 and TRBJ2-7, with 7 positions matching TRBD1. The germline gives CDR1 MNHNS, CDR2 SASEGT. This CDR3 is built from 16 residues. The V gene end was trimmed by 4 bases and the J gene end by 1 base; junction bases not matched to a gene: 10. The CDR3 sequence is CASSVTWTGSSYEQYF. CDR3 DNA: TGTGCCAGCAGTGTAACCTGGACAGGTTCTTCCTACGAGCAGTACTTC.

On this clone itself: An end of the junction differs from the germline gene, which may be a read error. The chain carries TRBV19 and TRBJ2-4; TRBD1 matches 8 bases. This CDR3 is built from 11 residues. CDR1 LNHDA and CDR2 SQIVND come from the germline V gene (reference sequence). CDR3 sequence reads: CASSLRQGLPF. The CDR3 DNA reads as TGTGCCAGTAGTCTTCGACAGGGGCTACCCTTC.

This clone was seen just once. The chain is built from TRBV6-1 and TRBJ1-2, with TRBD1 identical over 8 bases. The CDR3 covers 17 residues. The J segment lost 4 bases and the V segment lost 1 base, leaving 11 bases of the junction unmatched. Germline loops: CDR1 MNHNS, CDR2 SASEGT. Here the CDR3 reads CASSEGPRGQGPYGYTF. The CDR3 region has the DNA TGTGCCAGCAGTGAAGGTCCGAGAGGACAGGGTCCCTATGGCTACACCTTC.

The chain has TRBV4-2 and TRBJ2-5; 7 nucleotides line up with TRBD2. J gave up 2 bases and V 1 base, and 7 bases lay outside the gene matches. This CDR3 comprises 16 residues. Germline CDR1 reads LGHNA; CDR2 reads YNFKEQ. This CDR3 reads CASSQGGRSGQETQYF. The CDR3 nucleotides read TGTGCCAGCAGCCAAGGAGGGCGTAGCGGGCAAGAGACCCAGTACTTC.

This clone was recorded only once. The rearrangement joins TRBV11-2 to TRBJ2-7, with D perhaps TRBD2 (6 bases). The CDR3 is made up of 14 amino acids. The V end lost 5 bases, the J end lost 7 bases, and 18 bases lay between the germline ends. Germline assignment: CDR1 SGHAT and CDR2 FQNNGV. The CDR3 loop reads CASSRVRRGPEQYF. The CDR3, as DNA: TGTGCCAGCAGCCGGGTCAGGAGGGGTCCTGAGCAGTACTTC.

The CDR3 DNA is TGTGCCAGCAGCATATCTAGCGGGGGGGCCCACCAAGAGACCCAGTACTTC. It is translated as CASSISSGGAHQETQYF. The V and J genes are TRBV5-4 and TRBJ2-5, with TRBD2 matching 12 bases. The junction had 7 bases not matched to a gene; V was cut back by 4 bases and J by 0 bases. CDR3 length equals 17 residues. Per the germline V gene, CDR1 is SGHNT and CDR2 is YYREEE (reference sequence).

This chain links TRBV27 with TRBJ2-7, with 7 bases lining up with TRBD1. V lost 6 bases, J lost 2 bases, and 4 bases stayed unmatched. From germline, CDR1 is MNHEY and CDR2 SMNVEV (reference sequence). CDR3 length: 13 residues. CDR3 loop: CASRGQLAYEQYF. The CDR3, as DNA: TGTGCCAGCAGGGGACAGTTGGCCTACGAGCAGTACTTC.

This clone was seen once. The chain recombines TRBV5-1 with TRBJ2-4; 8 nucleotides align to TRBD1. With 4 bases clipped from V and 6 bases from J, the junction kept 3 bases outside the gene matches. This CDR3 has 13 residues. CDR1 is SGHRS and CDR2 is YFSETQ in the germline V gene. The CDR3 coding sequence is TGCGCCAGCAGCATCGACAGGGGAAACATTCAGTACTTC. Its protein product is CASSIDRGNIQYF. Full variable domain (remainder filled in from reference TRBV5-1 and TRBJ2-4): KAGVTQTPRYLIKTRGQQVTLSCSPISGHRSVSWYQQTPGQGLQFLFEYFSETQRNKGNFPGRFSGRQFSNSRSEMNVSTLELGDSALYLCASSIDRGNIQYFGAGTRLSVL.

The J gene is TRBJ1-2, the V gene TRBV4-1; 9 nucleotides align to TRBD1. V lost 6 bases, J lost 5 bases, and 10 bases stayed unmatched. CDR3 length equals 15 residues. Germline CDR1 reads MGHRA; CDR2 reads YSYEKL. In DNA, the CDR3 is TGCGCCAGCAGGTTACAGGGGGCCCCTACTTATGGCTACACCTTC. Residues: CASRLQGAPTYGYTF.

The chain links TRBV5-1 to TRBJ2-3; 9 positions match TRBD1. This CDR3 is built from 16 residues. From germline, CDR1 is SGHRS and CDR2 YFSETQ. The trim removed 7 bases at V and 2 bases at J, leaving 11 bases unmatched. The CDR3 region has the DNA TGCGCCAGCTCCTACAGGGGGCGAGTGGACACAGATACGCAGTATTTT. This gives the protein CASSYRGRVDTDTQYF.

The gene calls are TRBV6-5 and TRBJ2-5; 8 positions agree with TRBD1. The CDR3 spans 13 residues. With V trimmed by 7 bases and J by 5 bases, 6 bases remained unmatched. Germline CDR1 and CDR2: MNHEY and SVGAGI. Here the CDR3 DNA reads TGTGCCAGCATCTGGCGGGACAGGGAGACCCAGTACTTC. Amino acid sequence: CASIWRDRETQYF.

The rearrangement links TRBV24-1 to TRBJ2-2; D call uncertain. Germline V gene data show CDR1 as KGHDR and CDR2 as SFDVKD. The CDR3 has 15 residues. V was clipped by 1 base and J by 2 bases, with 7 bases between them. The CDR3 bases are TGTGCCACCAGTGATTTTGGCAGTAACACCGGGGAGCTGTTTTTT. Amino acid sequence: CATSDFGSNTGELFF.

The chain joins TRBV6-5 to TRBJ1-1; D is possibly TRBD1 (5 bases). Germline V gene data show CDR1 as MNHEY and CDR2 as SVGAGI. Between the trimmed V and J ends, which lost 0 bases and 3 bases, there was a span of 8 bases. The CDR3 length is 14 residues. CDR3 sequence (DNA): TGTGCCAGCAGTTACTCACAGGTTGACACTGAAGCTTTCTTT. It is translated as CASSYSQVDTEAFF.

V gene TRBV18 combines with J gene TRBJ2-1; 12 nucleotides align to TRBD2. The CDR3 length is 17 residues. CDR1 KGHSH and CDR2 LQKENI come from the germline V gene. V gave up 4 bases and J gave up 0 bases; unmatched junction bases: 4. The CDR3 coding sequence is TGTGCCAGCTCACGACTAGCGGGGGCCCTCTCCTACAATGAGCAGTTCTTC. Protein sequence: CASSRLAGALSYNEQFF.

This chain joins TRBV5-1 and TRBJ2-7; 8 bases are a match to TRBD2. The V segment lost 0 bases and the J segment 2 bases; nucleotides outside the gene matches: 4. The CDR3 loop spans 15 amino acids. Germline V gene sequence: CDR1 SGHRS, CDR2 YFSETQ. CDR3 residues: CASSLGSGGPYEQYF. In DNA form, the CDR3 reads TGCGCCAGCAGCTTGGGGAGCGGGGGCCCCTACGAGCAGTACTTC.

The V gene is TRBV27, the J gene TRBJ2-5; unclear D gene. Germline V lookup: CDR1 MNHEY, CDR2 SMNVEV (reference sequence). Trimming took 1 base from V and 1 from J, leaving 4 bases between them. CDR3 length: 13 amino acids. The CDR3 DNA is TGTGCCAGCAGTTTATTATCCCAAGAGACCCAGTACTTC. Amino acids: CASSLLSQETQYF.